This T cell receptor beta chain was sequenced in a study of shared clonotypes between healthy human individuals. Across the study: CD4 naive cells filled three plates per donor, CD4 memory three, CD8 naive two and CD8 memory one.

The method was immunoSEQ multiplex PCR; TCRdb's version includes in-frame clones alone and lacks a portion of them. The profile covers 2.3 million or so clones, with approximately 93% appearing a single time and under 0.45% taken by the ten largest. Points on this clone: Its antigen remains unidentified. The sample carries other DNA sequences with the same CDR3.

Study-level results: In contrast to clonotypes shared by all four donors, non-shared clonotypes had lower generation probabilities.

Trimming cost V 0 bases and J 3 bases, with 10 bases left between them. CDR3 length: 15 residues. CDR1 and CDR2 from the germline V gene are SGHRS and YFSETQ. The sequence was obtained from a man aged 18 to 30 in good health. Some clones in this sample may be carry-over from other donors' samples. Sequencing input: naive CD4+ T cells from PBMCs. Subset meaning: CD45RA+ positively selected. This chain uses TRBV5-1 with TRBJ2-1; perhaps TRBD2 as D (6 bases). The CDR3 sequence: CASSLAASVYNEQFF. CDR3 DNA sequence: TGCGCCAGCAGCTTGGCGGCTAGCGTCTACAATGAGCAGTTCTTC.